This T cell receptor (beta chain) was captured in a study of T cell responses to AZD1222 COVID-19 vaccine. Study-wide points: Within unmutated variant regions lay the reported targets of nearly half of spike-specific TCRs. Spike-specific TCR breadth and depth grew following two AZD1222 doses.

About this clone: What it binds is unknown.

V lost 4 bases, J lost 4 bases, and 5 bases stayed unmatched. The CDR3 has 15 residues. Germline values: CDR1 SGHVS, CDR2 FQNEAQ. This table comes from immunoSEQ multiplex PCR, and its TCRdb copy is limited to in-frame clones, with some not included. The sample yields 100,000 to 150,000 clones, about nine tenths seen once. J is TRBJ2-1 and V is TRBV7-8; 9 bases fit TRBD2. The sample consisted of peripheral blood, taken 28 days after the second AZD1222 dose. The source is an adult who received the AZD1222 COVID-19 vaccine. This CDR3 is CASSYSGSEYNEQFF. The CDR3 bases are TGTGCCAGCAGCTATAGCGGGAGTGAATACAATGAGCAGTTCTTC.